This T cell receptor beta chain appears in the sequencing data of a study of breast tumors, draining lymph nodes, adjacent tissues. Study-wide points: Compared with lymph nodes, tumors were less diverse; compared with nontumor tissue, more. Data only fit, rather than demonstrated, lymph node origin of most tumor T cells.

This clonotype was found many times. Its cognate antigen is unknown. Samples came from axillary lymph nodes draining the breast cancer. TCRdb itself ran the multiplex PCR reads through MiXCR, one entry per CDR3 protein. The sample lists 85,000 to 130,000 distinct CDR3 sequences, 20% to 25% occurring once. The CDR3 runs 14 residues. V lost 0 bases, J lost 7 bases, and 2 bases stayed unmatched. Germline V gene sequence: CDR1 MNHNY, CDR2 SVGAGI (reference sequence). The source of this sequence is a female donor with breast cancer. Some clones in this sample may be carry-over from other donors' samples. The gene calls are TRBV6-6 and TRBJ1-2, with 10 positions matching TRBD1. Sequencing was carried out using axillary lymph node tissue. The DNA of the CDR3 is TGTGCCAGCAGTTACTCGGGGGACAGGGGTGGCTACACCTTC. It is translated as CASSYSGDRGGYTF.